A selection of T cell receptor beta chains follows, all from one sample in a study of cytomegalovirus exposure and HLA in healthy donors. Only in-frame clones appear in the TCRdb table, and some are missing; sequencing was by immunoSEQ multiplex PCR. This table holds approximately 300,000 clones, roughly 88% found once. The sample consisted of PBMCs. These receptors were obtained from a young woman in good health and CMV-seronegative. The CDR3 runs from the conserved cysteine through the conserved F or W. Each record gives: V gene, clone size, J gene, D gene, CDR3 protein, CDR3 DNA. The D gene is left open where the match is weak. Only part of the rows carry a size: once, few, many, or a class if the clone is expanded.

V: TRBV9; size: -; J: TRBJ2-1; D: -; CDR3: CASSPYSGVYNEQFF; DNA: TGTGCCAGCAGCCCATATAGCGGAGTCTACAATGAGCAGTTCTTC
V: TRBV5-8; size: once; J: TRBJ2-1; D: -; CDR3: CASSLFRNNEQFF; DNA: TGTGCCAGCAGCTTGTTCAGAAACAATGAGCAGTTCTTC
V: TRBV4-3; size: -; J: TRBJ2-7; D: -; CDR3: CASSREPMSSYEQYF; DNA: TGCGCCAGCAGTCGGGAGCCCATGAGCTCCTACGAGCAGTACTTC
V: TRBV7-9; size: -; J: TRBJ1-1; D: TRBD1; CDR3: CASSQQGAGTEAFF; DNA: TGTGCCAGCAGCCAACAGGGGGCTGGCACTGAAGCTTTCTTT
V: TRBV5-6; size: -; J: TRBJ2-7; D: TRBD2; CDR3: CASSFAGGGEQYF; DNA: TGTGCCAGCAGCTTCGCGGGAGGGGGCGAGCAGTACTTC
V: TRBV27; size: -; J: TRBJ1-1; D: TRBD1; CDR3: CASSPGTGGRAFF; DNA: TGTGCCAGCAGTCCCGGGACAGGGGGACGGGCTTTCTTT
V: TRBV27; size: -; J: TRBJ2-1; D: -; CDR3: CATRQDDNEQFF; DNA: TGTGCCACCAGACAGGACGACAATGAGCAGTTCTTC
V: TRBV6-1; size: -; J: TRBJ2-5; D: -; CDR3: CASSTQGSRETQYF; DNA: TGTGCCAGCAGTACCCAGGGTTCGAGAGAGACCCAGTACTTC
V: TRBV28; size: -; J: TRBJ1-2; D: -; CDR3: CASSPQELGYTF; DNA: TGTGCCAGCAGTCCCCAGGAATTGGGCTACACCTTC
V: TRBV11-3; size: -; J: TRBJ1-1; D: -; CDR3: CASSFSVNTEAFF; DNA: TGTGCCAGCAGCTTTTCTGTGAACACTGAAGCTTTCTTT
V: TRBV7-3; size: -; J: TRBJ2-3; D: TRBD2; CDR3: CASSPLREGGRAPDTQYF; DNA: TGTGCCAGCAGCCCCCTACGGGAGGGCGGGAGGGCCCCCGATACGCAGTATTTT
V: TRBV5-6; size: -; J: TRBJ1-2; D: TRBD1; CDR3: CASSLERGQGGGYTF; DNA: TGTGCCAGCAGCTTGGAGAGGGGACAGGGCGGTGGCTACACCTTC
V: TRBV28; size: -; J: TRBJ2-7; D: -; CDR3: CASSTLRGPSSYEQYF; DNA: TGTGCCAGCAGTACCCTCCGGGGTCCGAGCTCCTACGAGCAGTACTTC
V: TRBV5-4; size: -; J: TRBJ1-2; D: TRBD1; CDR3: CASRQPDRGGYGYTF; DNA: TGTGCCAGCAGACAACCGGACAGGGGGGGCTATGGCTACACCTTC
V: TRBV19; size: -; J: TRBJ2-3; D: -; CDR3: CASSSRDTTWDTQYF; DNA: TGTGCCAGTAGTAGCCGGGACACCACATGGGATACGCAGTATTTT
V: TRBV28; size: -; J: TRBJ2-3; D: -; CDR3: CASSPRGLVDTQYF; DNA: TGTGCCAGCAGCCCCCGCGGGTTGGTCGATACGCAGTATTTT
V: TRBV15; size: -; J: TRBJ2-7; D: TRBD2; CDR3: CATSRPWEGSSYEQYF; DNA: TGTGCCACCAGCAGGCCGTGGGAGGGGAGCTCCTACGAGCAGTACTTC
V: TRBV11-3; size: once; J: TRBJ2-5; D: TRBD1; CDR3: CASSPGTGVGQETQYF; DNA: TGTGCCAGCAGCCCAGGGACAGGGGTTGGCCAAGAGACCCAGTACTTC
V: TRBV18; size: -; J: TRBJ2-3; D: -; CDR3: CASSPDTGNSFTDTQYF; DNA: TGTGCCAGCTCACCGGACACAGGGAACTCCTTCACAGATACGCAGTATTTT
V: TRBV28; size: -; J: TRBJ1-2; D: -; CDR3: CASRQPTGSNYGYTF; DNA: TGTGCCAGCAGACAGCCTACAGGCTCCAACTATGGCTACACCTTC
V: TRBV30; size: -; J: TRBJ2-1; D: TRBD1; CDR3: CAWARDSYNEQFF; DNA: TGTGCCTGGGCCAGGGACAGCTACAATGAGCAGTTCTTC
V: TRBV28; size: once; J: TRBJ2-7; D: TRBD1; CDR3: CASRTGFYEQYF; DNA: TGTGCCAGCCGGACAGGGTTCTACGAGCAGTACTTC
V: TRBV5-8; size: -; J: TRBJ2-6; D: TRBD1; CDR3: CASSPRPGTGGRANVLTF; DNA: TGTGCCAGCAGCCCTCGCCCCGGGACAGGGGGTAGGGCCAACGTCCTGACTTTC
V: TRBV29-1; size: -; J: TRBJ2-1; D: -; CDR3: CSVGGTGVNEQFF; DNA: TGCAGCGTCGGGGGAACAGGGGTGAATGAGCAGTTCTTC
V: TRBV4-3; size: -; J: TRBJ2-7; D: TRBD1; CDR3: CASSQDRDRLREQYF; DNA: TGCGCCAGCAGCCAAGATCGGGACAGACTTAGAGAGCAGTACTTC
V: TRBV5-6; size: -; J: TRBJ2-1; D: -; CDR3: CASTKTGGFNNEQFF; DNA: TGTGCCAGCACCAAAACCGGGGGATTTAACAATGAGCAGTTCTTC
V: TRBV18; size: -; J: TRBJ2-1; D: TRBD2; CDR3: CASSPSELADNEQFF; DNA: TGTGCCAGCTCACCATCGGAGCTAGCGGACAATGAGCAGTTCTTC
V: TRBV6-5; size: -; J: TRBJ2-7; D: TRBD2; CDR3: CASSYSSGGDSYEQYF; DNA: TGTGCCAGCAGTTACTCGAGTGGGGGGGACTCCTACGAGCAGTACTTC
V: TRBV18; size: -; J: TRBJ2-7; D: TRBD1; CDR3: CASSPTTGFSYEQYF; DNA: TGTGCCAGCTCACCAACGACAGGGTTCTCCTACGAGCAGTACTTC
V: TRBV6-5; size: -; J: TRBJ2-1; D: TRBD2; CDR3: CASKRLAGAGEQFF; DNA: TGTGCCAGCAAGCGACTAGCGGGAGCTGGTGAGCAGTTCTTC
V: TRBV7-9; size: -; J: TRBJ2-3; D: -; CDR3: CASRAGTGEDTQYF; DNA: TGTGCCAGCAGGGCCGGGACGGGGGAAGATACGCAGTATTTT
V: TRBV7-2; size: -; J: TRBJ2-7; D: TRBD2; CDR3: CASSPPGTSGQYF; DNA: TGTGCCAGCAGCCCCCCTGGGACTAGCGGGCAGTACTTC
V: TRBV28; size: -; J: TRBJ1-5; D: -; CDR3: CASSLFRGSNQPQHF; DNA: TGTGCCAGCAGTTTATTCAGGGGAAGCAATCAGCCCCAGCATTTT
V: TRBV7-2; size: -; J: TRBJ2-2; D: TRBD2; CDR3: CASSLALTSGRTPNTGELFF; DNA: TGTGCCAGCAGCTTAGCGCTGACTAGCGGGAGGACCCCGAACACCGGGGAGCTGTTTTTT
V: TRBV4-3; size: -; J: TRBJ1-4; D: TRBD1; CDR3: CASSQSGTANEKLFF; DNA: TGCGCCAGCAGCCAATCCGGGACAGCTAATGAAAAACTGTTTTTT
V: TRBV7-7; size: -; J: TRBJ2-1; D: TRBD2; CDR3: CASSARLGGNEQFF; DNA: TGTGCTAGCAGCGCCCGCCTCGGGGGGAATGAGCAGTTCTTC
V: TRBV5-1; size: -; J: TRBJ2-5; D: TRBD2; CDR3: CASSLLLGGETQYF; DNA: TGCGCCAGCAGCTTGCTTCTGGGAGGGGAGACCCAGTACTTC